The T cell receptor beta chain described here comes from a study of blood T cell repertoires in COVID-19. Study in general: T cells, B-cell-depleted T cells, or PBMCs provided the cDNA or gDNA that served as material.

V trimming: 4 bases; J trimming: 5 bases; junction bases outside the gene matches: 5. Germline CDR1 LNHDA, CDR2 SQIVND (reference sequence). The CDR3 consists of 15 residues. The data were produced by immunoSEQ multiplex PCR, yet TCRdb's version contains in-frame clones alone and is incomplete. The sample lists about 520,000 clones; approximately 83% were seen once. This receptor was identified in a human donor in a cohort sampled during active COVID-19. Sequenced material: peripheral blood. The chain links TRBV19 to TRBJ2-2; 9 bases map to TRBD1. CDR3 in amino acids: CASSRGQGRTGELFF. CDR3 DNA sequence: TGTGCCAGTAGTAGGGGACAGGGTAGGACCGGGGAGCTGTTTTTT. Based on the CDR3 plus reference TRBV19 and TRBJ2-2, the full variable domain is DGGITQSPKYLFRKEGQNVTLSCEQNLNHDAMYWYRQDPGQGLRLIYYSQIVNDFQKGDIAEGYSVSREKKESFPLTVTSAQKNPTAFYLCASSRGQGRTGELFFGEGSRLTVL.